This T cell receptor (beta chain) was found in a study of OX40 agonist ivuxolimab in advanced cancers. Study in general: Patients received ivuxolimab, an agonistic anti-OX40 (CD134) antibody. Having had anti-PD-1, anti-PD-L1 or anti-CTLA-4 therapy before was allowed, and about 40% had some.

Only in-frame clones appear in the TCRdb table, and some are missing; sequencing was by immunoSEQ multiplex PCR. The sample carries 39,000 or so clones, about 87% recorded once. The V and J ends lost 1 base and 4 bases respectively, with 7 bases between them. The CDR3 has 14 amino acids. Looked up from germline, CDR1 is MDHEN and CDR2 is SYDVKM. The clonotype comes from an adult with an advanced solid tumor such as melanoma, head and neck, liver or kidney cancer. The chain recombines TRBV28 with TRBJ1-4; D is unclear. The starting material was CD4+ or CD8+ T cells sorted from blood, obtained in a trial of the OX40 agonist ivuxolimab. Here the CDR3 reads CASSLLEFNEKLFF. CDR3 bases: TGTGCCAGCAGTTTATTAGAGTTTAATGAAAAACTGTTTTTT.